Included here is one T cell receptor beta chain sequence, with context. Its antigen target is currently unknown. Base qualities are missing; no much larger clone stands one base away. This entry belongs to a study of blood T cell repertoires in COVID-19 (TCRdb year 2020). The study in broad terms: The collaborator samples originated in the United States, Italy and Spain and spanned the acute and convalescent phases of COVID-19. Where HLA class I and class II types were available, the types were taken from metadata supplied by the sample provider, not from assay-based typing. The material from the prospective study consisted of cDNA or gDNA derived from T cells, B-cell-depleted T cells, or PBMCs. Samples came from the ongoing ImmuneRACE study (first 160 participants) plus 1,254 subjects from 6 global collaborators. The repertoires were released in a freely available public database meant as a resource for research on the immune response to SARS-CoV-2. The sample metadata nearly always contained a de-identified subject ID, COVID-19 status, age in years and sex. The dataset comprised deeply sampled blood TCRbeta repertoires from subjects exposed to, actively infected with, or recovered from COVID-19.

Overall study results and their limits: Clinical and demographic metadata were provided uncurated, with the amount varying by source and participant.

Each collaborating institution followed its own protocols to collect whole blood in K2EDTA tubes. Collaborator samples were shipped for TCRbeta analysis as frozen whole blood, isolated PBMCs, or DNA extracted from either sample type. From the cysteine through the phenylalanine, the CDR3 covers 13 amino acids. The retained sequence is limited to the CDR3, 39 bases, with the frame set at the first base. CDR1 and CDR2, per the germline V gene, are SGHRS and YFSETQ. Between the V and J ends, shortened by 5 bases and 3 bases respectively, the junction contains 11 bases. TCRbeta CDR3 regions were amplified from genomic DNA using the immunoSEQ Assay, a bias-controlled multiplex PCR. Concerning the study's data processing: The number of nucleated cells in each sample was estimated from the amplification of reference gene primers within the assay. Sequence reads were collapsed and filtered to measure the absolute abundance of every unique TCRbeta CDR3 rearrangement. Productive Simpson clonality was computed per sample as the square root of Simpson's diversity index over productive rearrangements. TCRdb holds this immuneACCESS table with in-frame rearrangements only. Some clones are missing; in checked studies, unresolved V genes explain under half, and the rest has no known cause. The V and J calls and clone size were taken over from that table, and D and trimming were inferred from the DNA. The sample records around 620,000 clones, around 89% of which are singletons. The biggest ten clones account for approximately 0.3% of the sample.

This chain joins TRBV5-1 to TRBJ1-1; the best D guess is TRBD1, with 5 bases matching. The source of this sequence is a young woman with acute or convalescent COVID-19. Sequencing used peripheral blood. The CDR3 is CASRIGGDTEAFF. The sequenced DNA: TGCGCCAGCAGAATAGGAGGGGACACTGAAGCTTTCTTT.